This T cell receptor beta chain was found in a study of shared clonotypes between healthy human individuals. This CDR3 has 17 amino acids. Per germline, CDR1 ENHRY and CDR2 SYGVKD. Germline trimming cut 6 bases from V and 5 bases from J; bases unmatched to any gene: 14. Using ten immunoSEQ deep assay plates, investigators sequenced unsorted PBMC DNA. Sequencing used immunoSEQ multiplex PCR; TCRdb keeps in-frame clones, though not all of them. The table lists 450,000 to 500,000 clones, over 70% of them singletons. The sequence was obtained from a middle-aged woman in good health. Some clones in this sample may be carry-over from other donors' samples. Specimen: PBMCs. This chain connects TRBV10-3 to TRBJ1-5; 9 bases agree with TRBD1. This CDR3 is CAIRTTGGSSVYQPQHF. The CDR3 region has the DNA TGTGCCATCAGAACTACAGGGGGCAGTTCGGTGTATCAGCCCCAGCATTTT.